The rows below give T cell receptor beta chains drawn from one sample of a study of shared clonotypes between healthy human individuals. Produced via immunoSEQ multiplex PCR; TCRdb's table is partial and in-frame only. Of roughly 850,000 clones in the sample, 90% to 98% are singletons; the top ten hold approximately 0.2%. The sample comprised naive CD8+ T cells sorted from blood. The receptor source for this set is a man between 25 and 39 years old in good health. The conserved cysteine and the conserved F or W are not part of the CDR3 here. The order of the fields is V gene, J gene, CDR3 protein.

>TRBV18|TRBJ2-1
ASSSRTPSYNEQF
>TRBV7-6|TRBJ2-1
ASSGGLGHNEQF
>TRBV5-1|TRBJ2-7
ASSLLLAADEQY
>TRBV30|TRBJ2-7
AWSVGGAYEQY
>TRBV5-6|TRBJ1-2
ASSPRTETMWGYT
>TRBV28|TRBJ2-7
ASGQRLSEQY
>TRBV6-5|TRBJ1-5
ASSYSELGPQH
>TRBV6-6|TRBJ2-1
ASSPMAGGPVDEQF
>TRBV2|TRBJ2-4
ASSELTENIQY
>TRBV29-1|TRBJ2-2
SVVASGELF
>TRBV19|TRBJ2-1
ASGIAGFTEQF
>TRBV4-3|TRBJ1-1
ASSQARTLTEAF
>TRBV9|TRBJ2-7
ASSVELGGYEQY
>TRBV6-1|TRBJ2-7
ASSEDQVVEQY
>TRBV6-5|TRBJ2-7
ASSYSWHRSSYEQY
>TRBV4-1|TRBJ2-2
ASSQEIAGNTGELF
>TRBV2|TRBJ2-1
ASSEGYEQF
>TRBV5-5|TRBJ2-5
ASSSGQGPGETQY
>TRBV4-1|TRBJ1-4
ASSQGYGQGIALIEKLF
>TRBV4-1|TRBJ2-5
ASSQDSQGGRGTQY
>TRBV4-1|TRBJ2-3
ASSQGVADSTDTQY
>TRBV7-2|TRBJ1-2
ASSQSQGLGGYGYT
>TRBV6-5|TRBJ2-1
ASSTWTSGRDEQF
>TRBV7-3|TRBJ2-7
ASSPTSGSPSEQY
>TRBV7-9|TRBJ2-1
ASSLLAGIHNEQF
>TRBV7-2|TRBJ2-3
ASSSSLAVSTDTQY
>TRBV5-5|TRBJ2-2
ASSLYGRENTGELF
>TRBV11-2|TRBJ1-1
ASSSRGEGIDTEAF